The clone carrying this TCR beta chain came up once. What it binds is unknown. The V end was cut by 5 bases, the J end by 0 bases, with 14 bases between. This CDR3 is 16 amino acids long. Germline V gene sequence: CDR1 MNHNY, CDR2 SVGAGI (reference sequence). TCRdb keeps only in-frame clones here, not all; method: immunoSEQ multiplex PCR. The profile shows around 100,000 clones, roughly 87% of them singletons. This record comes from a study of graft-versus-host responses after intestinal transplantation. Study findings and constraints: Individuals who had graft-donor T cell macrochimerism had allografts that showed high graft-versus-host to host-versus-graft clonal ratios. Early post-transplant declines in HvG were associated with peak levels of circulating GvH clones.

The sequencing used unstimulated CD4+ T cells sorted from spleen or lymph node cells, collected before intestinal transplant. The genes are TRBV6-6 and TRBJ2-1; TRBD1 is a possible D gene (5 bases). This sequence originates from a human donor who received an intestinal transplant. The CDR3 loop reads CASSQNRGASYNEQFF. The DNA for the CDR3 is TGTGCCAGCAGTCAAAACCGTGGGGCCTCCTACAATGAGCAGTTCTTC.